This passage covers 8 T cell receptor beta chains from one sample sequenced in a study of CD8 T cells in ankylosing spondylitis. A single record per CDR3 protein comes from TCRdb applying MiXCR to the 5' RACE reads. In the table there are under 300,000 distinct CDR3 sequences, under 12% of which are singletons. Sequenced sample: blood, either unsorted or a sorted T cell fraction (not recorded which). These receptors were obtained from a male donor with ankylosing spondylitis or in good health (not recorded which).

Ten or more counts support this clonotype. The V and J genes are TRBV7-9 and TRBJ1-6; D gene uncertain. This CDR3 has 14 residues. Trimming took off 1 base at V and 7 bases at J, with 8 bases between the two ends. Per the germline V gene, CDR1 is SEHNR and CDR2 is FQNEAQ (reference sequence). Written as DNA, the CDR3 is TGTGCCAGCAGCTTAGAAGAAGCGAATTCACCCCTCCACTTT. Translating it yields CASSLEEANSPLHF.

This clonotype was seen repeatedly, ten times or more. The V gene is TRBV29-1, the J gene TRBJ1-1; perhaps TRBD1 as D (6 bases). Germline assignment: CDR1 SQVTM and CDR2 ANQGSEA. This CDR3 region has 13 residues. V lost 1 base and J lost 5, with 11 bases in between. The CDR3 is CSVEVTGRTEAFF. Written as DNA, the CDR3 is TGCAGCGTTGAAGTTACAGGGAGAACTGAAGCTTTCTTT.

The rearrangement links TRBV27 to TRBJ2-3; tentatively, D is TRBD2 (5 bases). This CDR3 has 14 residues. The germline CDR1 and CDR2 sequences are MNHEY and SMNVEV (reference sequence). Trimming removed 2 bases at V and 5 bases at J, with 11 bases between. The CDR3 sequence: CASSLTLAQDTQYF. CDR3 nucleotide sequence: TGTGCCAGCAGTTTAACCCTAGCCCAAGATACGCAGTATTTT.

This clonotype was counted ten times or more. The J gene is TRBJ1-1, the V gene TRBV6-5, with 9 bases matching TRBD1. The CDR3 consists of 15 residues. In germline, CDR1 is MNHEY, CDR2 SVGAGI. J lost 5 bases, V lost 4 bases, and 8 bases had no gene match. DNA of the CDR3: TGTGCCAGCAGTTCAAACAGGGGGCCACGAACTGAAGCTTTCTTT. It encodes CASSSNRGPRTEAFF.

This clonotype was seen many times. This rearrangement joins TRBV5-1 to TRBJ2-3, with TRBD2 matching 7 bases. Germline CDR1 and CDR2: SGHRS and YFSETQ. J was trimmed by 3 bases and V by 1 base; bases with no gene match: 2. This CDR3 is 14 amino acids long. The CDR3 region is CASSLLRETDTQYF. CDR3 DNA sequence: TGCGCCAGCAGCTTGCTGCGGGAGACAGATACGCAGTATTTT.

In its sample, this clonotype was seen once. The chain has TRBV27 and TRBJ1-2, with D unresolved. The ends were cut back, 2 bases at V and 1 base at J, with 8 bases in the middle. Germline loops: CDR1 MNHEY, CDR2 SMNVEV (reference sequence). CDR3 length: 14 residues. The CDR3 sequence is CASSLKGINYGYTF. The CDR3 bases are TGTGCCAGCAGTTTAAAGGGAATTAACTATGGCTACACCTTC.

This chain joins TRBV5-1 and TRBJ2-1, with D unresolved. V lost 0 bases, J lost 2 bases, and 15 bases lay in between. The CDR3 is made up of 17 amino acids. CDR1 and CDR2 (germline): SGHRS, YFSETQ. CDR3 in DNA: TGCGCCAGCAGCTTGGATAGCCGGCCTTCAGCCTACAATGAGCAGTTCTTC. It is translated as CASSLDSRPSAYNEQFF. Combining the CDR3 with reference TRBV5-1 and TRBJ2-1 gives the whole variable domain KAGVTQTPRYLIKTRGQQVTLSCSPISGHRSVSWYQQTPGQGLQFLFEYFSETQRNKGNFPGRFSGRQFSNSRSEMNVSTLELGDSALYLCASSLDSRPSAYNEQFFGPGTRLTVL.

This clonotype was picked up many times. V usage is TRBV19 and J usage is TRBJ2-7; D might be TRBD1 or TRBD2, each matching 5 bases. Germline V gene lookup returns CDR1 LNHDA and CDR2 SQIVND (reference sequence). The CDR3 is 13 residues long. Trimming removed 3 bases from V and 2 bases from J, with 8 bases in between. CDR3 DNA: TGTGCCAGTAGTATGGGGCGGGCCTACGAGCAGTACTTC. Amino acids: CASSMGRAYEQYF.